The 20 T cell receptor beta chains reported below all come from one sample, sequenced in a study of shared clonotypes between healthy human individuals. The repertoire was sequenced with immunoSEQ multiplex PCR; TCRdb's copy has only in-frame clones and lacks some. Of around 500,000 clones listed, roughly 85% are singletons. The specimen was PBMCs. The origin of the receptors is a woman aged 40 to 55 in good health. Some clones in this sample may be carry-over from other donors' samples.

The chain combines TRBV5-1 with TRBJ1-1; D might be TRBD1 (5 bases). Germline-derived CDR1 and CDR2 are SGHRS and YFSETQ. Trimming shortened V by 0 bases and J by 1 base, and 7 bases separated the two germline ends. The CDR3 spans 14 residues. CDR3 nucleotides: TGCGCCAGCAGCTTGGACAGGCAGAACACTGAAGCTTTCTTT. Residues: CASSLDRQNTEAFF.

The V call is TRBV6-4, the J call TRBJ2-1; D remains unclear. The germline V gene has CDR1 MRHNA and CDR2 SNTAGT. The germline V and J ends were trimmed by 0 bases and 5 bases, with 11 bases remaining between them. There are 15 residues in the CDR3. This CDR3 is CASSDSGQVNNEQFF. The CDR3 nucleotides are TGTGCCAGCAGTGACTCGGGTCAGGTCAACAATGAGCAGTTCTTC.

This clone was found many times. The chain combines TRBV30 with TRBJ1-4; 8 bases match TRBD1. Germline-derived CDR1 and CDR2 are GTSNPN and SVGIG (reference sequence). The length of the CDR3 is 15 residues. V lost 2 bases and J lost 7; bases outside the gene matches: 9. As DNA, the CDR3 is TGTGCCTGGAGTAAGGCAGGGGGCGGGGGTGAAAAACTGTTTTTT. Translated, it gives CAWSKAGGGGEKLFF.

V gene TRBV11-2 combines with J gene TRBJ2-3, with 9 bases lining up with TRBD1. CDR1 SGHAT and CDR2 FQNNGV come from the germline V gene. This CDR3 contains 18 residues. Unmatched junction bases numbered 8, after V lost 1 base and J lost 0 bases. The CDR3 sequence: CASSLVRRTGASTDTQYF. The CDR3 region has the DNA TGTGCCAGCAGCTTAGTTCGCAGGACAGGGGCGAGCACAGATACGCAGTATTTT.

The chain uses TRBV28 and TRBJ2-3, with no clear D. Germline assignment: CDR1 MDHEN and CDR2 SYDVKM. The CDR3 runs to 14 residues. V lost 4 bases and J 0 bases, leaving 8 bases between the germline ends. CDR3 coding DNA: TGTGCCAGCAGTTCTATCCCTAGCACAGATACGCAGTATTTT. This codes for CASSSIPSTDTQYF.

The V call is TRBV7-3, the J call TRBJ2-4; 8 bases match TRBD1. With 5 bases clipped from V and 0 bases from J, the junction kept 6 bases outside the gene matches. There are 16 residues in the CDR3. Germline values: CDR1 SGHTA, CDR2 FQGTGA. The CDR3 here is CASSTRTGRAKNIQYF. As DNA, the CDR3 is TGTGCCAGCAGCACACGGACAGGGAGAGCCAAAAACATTCAGTACTTC.

V is TRBV5-1 and J is TRBJ2-5; D may be TRBD1 (5 bases). The J call could be wrong; TRBJ2-7 is a better fit for the DNA end. The CDR3 is 13 residues long. Per germline, CDR1 SGHRS and CDR2 YFSETQ. The CDR3 region has the DNA TGCGCCAGCAGCTTTTATGGGGCCGACGAGCAGTACTTC. It is translated as CASSFYGADEQYF.

This clone was seen just once. The gene calls are TRBV7-8 and TRBJ2-2, with TRBD1 identical over 7 bases. This CDR3 comprises 14 residues. Per germline, CDR1 SGHVS and CDR2 FQNEAQ. V shed 4 bases, J shed 6 bases, and the junction held 5 bases outside the gene matches. The CDR3 DNA follows: TGTGCCAGCAGCTACCCAGGGGGATCCGGGGAGCTGTTTTTT. Translated: CASSYPGGSGELFF.

On this clone itself: Relative to the germline gene, one junction end is altered; a read error may explain this. This chain joins TRBV7-2 and TRBJ1-3; D gene ambiguous. The germline V gene encodes CDR1 SGHTA and CDR2 FQGNSA. CDR3 length: 15 residues. Here the CDR3 reads CASSQTYSSGNTIYF. CDR3 sequence (DNA): TGCGCCAGCAGCCAGACCTATAGCTCTGGAAACACCATATATTTT.

A single count supports this clone. V and J are TRBV11-3 and TRBJ2-5; D remains ambiguous. The CDR3 sequence is 13 residues long. Germline loops: CDR1 SGHNT, CDR2 YENEEA. V lost 2 bases and J lost 4, with 8 bases in between. The CDR3 region has the DNA TGTGCCAGCAGCTTATTTTGGGGAGAGACCCAGTACTTC. Its protein is CASSLFWGETQYF.

The V gene is TRBV5-1, the J gene TRBJ2-7, with D tentatively TRBD1 (6 bases). The V end was cut by 6 bases, the J end by 4 bases, with 14 bases between. This CDR3 has 13 residues. Germline CDR1 SGHRS, CDR2 YFSETQ. The chain's CDR3 is CASTPGQTYEQYF. As DNA, the CDR3 is TGCGCCAGCACCCCTGGACAGACATACGAGCAGTACTTC.

V and J are TRBV10-3 and TRBJ2-5, with 7 bases lining up with TRBD2. Judging by the DNA end, TRBJ2-7 fits better; the J call may be wrong. The germline V gene encodes CDR1 ENHRY and CDR2 SYGVKD. This CDR3 region has 16 residues. The CDR3 loop reads CAISESSYGGSSEQYF. The CDR3 DNA reads as TGTGCCATCAGTGAGTCGAGTTATGGCGGGAGTTCCGAGCAGTACTTC.

The J gene is TRBJ2-3, the V gene TRBV7-9; no firm D call. Between the trimmed V and J ends, which lost 4 bases and 5 bases, there was a span of 13 bases. Germline loops: CDR1 SEHNR, CDR2 FQNEAQ (reference sequence). The CDR3 runs to 14 residues. The CDR3 nucleotides are TGTGCCAGCAGCTATACGGACGGTCGAGATACGCAGTATTTT. Translation: CASSYTDGRDTQYF.

The table lists this clone with a few counts. The chain links TRBV28 to TRBJ2-7; 7 nucleotides match TRBD1. CDR3 size: 14 residues. V dropped 6 bases and J dropped 0; count of bases not matched to a gene: 5. Germline loops: CDR1 MDHEN, CDR2 SYDVKM. CDR3 in amino acids: CASRLQGSSYEQYF. CDR3 DNA: TGTGCCAGCAGACTACAGGGGTCCTCCTACGAGCAGTACTTC.

The chain joins TRBV19 to TRBJ1-5; D uncertain. Trimming removed 3 bases from V and 5 bases from J, with 8 bases in between. Germline V CDR1 and CDR2: LNHDA, SQIVND (reference sequence). CDR3 size: 13 residues. CDR3 in amino acids: CASSMGEDQPQHF. The DNA for the CDR3 is TGTGCCAGTAGTATGGGTGAAGATCAGCCCCAGCATTTT. Full variable domain (rest looked up from reference TRBV19 and TRBJ1-5): DGGITQSPKYLFRKEGQNVTLSCEQNLNHDAMYWYRQDPGQGLRLIYYSQIVNDFQKGDIAEGYSVSREKKESFPLTVTSAQKNPTAFYLCASSMGEDQPQHFGDGTRLSIL.

The V call is TRBV19, the J call TRBJ2-7; D perhaps matches TRBD2 (6 bases). Germline V gene data show CDR1 as LNHDA and CDR2 as SQIVND (reference sequence). Trimming removed 3 bases from V and 2 bases from J, with 11 bases in between. The CDR3 extends over 14 amino acids. The CDR3 region is CASSIRDSAYEQYF. In DNA, the CDR3 is TGTGCCAGTAGTATTAGGGACTCAGCCTACGAGCAGTACTTC.

The chain links TRBV5-4 to TRBJ2-1; D uncertain. Trimming cost V 0 bases and J 5 bases, with 9 bases left between them. The CDR3 is 14 residues long. Germline CDR1 SGHNT, CDR2 YYREEE (reference sequence). CDR3 residues: CASSLGLPDNEQFF. CDR3 coding DNA: TGTGCCAGCAGCTTGGGACTTCCCGACAATGAGCAGTTCTTC.

This clone was seen more than once but under ten times. J is TRBJ2-7 and V is TRBV10-1; D possibly corresponds to TRBD2 (5 bases). This CDR3 region has 14 residues. V lost 3 bases and J lost 7, with 16 bases in between. The germline CDR1 and CDR2 sequences are WNHNN and SYGVQD (reference sequence). CDR3 bases: TGCGCCAGCAGTGAAACCAGGAGACTACGTGAGCAGTACTTC. Protein sequence: CASSETRRLREQYF.

This chain uses TRBV27 with TRBJ2-1, with a possible D match to TRBD2 (5 bases). V shed 2 bases and J shed 9 bases, with 11 bases lying between them. CDR3 length equals 13 residues. Germline V CDR1 and CDR2: MNHEY, SMNVEV (reference sequence). This CDR3 reads CASSLGPGSEQFF. In DNA form, the CDR3 reads TGTGCCAGCAGTTTAGGCCCGGGAAGTGAGCAGTTCTTC.

The chain recombines TRBV28 with TRBJ2-7; D assignment may be TRBD1 or TRBD2 (5 bases each). V dropped 5 bases and J dropped 6 bases, with 14 bases sitting between them. From germline, CDR1 is MDHEN and CDR2 SYDVKM. This CDR3 is 13 amino acids long. The CDR3 protein is CASSTAGTPEQYF. The CDR3 DNA reads as TGTGCCAGCAGTACGGCCGGGACCCCCGAGCAGTACTTC.